One and the same sample provided the 20 T cell receptor beta chains below, sequenced in a study of technical replicates of blood from four donors. Repertoires were generated with immunoSEQ multiplex PCR, while TCRdb's copy carries only in-frame clones and drops some. The sample includes 91,000 or so clones, about 95% of them seen just once. Sequencing used T cells isolated from PBMCs. All receptors come from a human donor in good health.

The CDR3 loop is CASGSSGSSGELFF. CDR3 nucleotides: TGTGCTAGTGGCTCGAGCGGGAGCTCCGGGGAGCTGTTTTTT. The chain couples TRBV12-5 to TRBJ2-2; 8 bases map to TRBD2. Germline V CDR1 and CDR2: LGHNT, FRNRAP. After removal of 6 bases from V and 6 bases from J, the junction contained 6 bases not matched to a gene. CDR3 length: 14 amino acids. The variable domain in full, completed from reference TRBV12-5 and TRBJ2-2, reads DARVTQTPRHKVTEMGQEVTMRCQPILGHNTVFWYRQTMMQGLELLAYFRNRAPLDDSGMPKDRFSAEMPDATLATLKIQPSEPRDSAVYFCASGSSGSSGELFFGEGSRLTVL.

The chain uses TRBV5-1 and TRBJ1-1; D may be TRBD1 (5 bases). Trimming pared 4 bases from V and 2 bases from J, leaving 9 bases between. Germline CDR1 reads SGHRS; CDR2 reads YFSETQ. CDR3 size: 13 residues. CDR3 in amino acids: CASSARVNTEAFF. CDR3 nucleotides: TGCGCCAGCAGCGCCAGGGTAAACACTGAAGCTTTCTTT.

On this clone itself: Other DNA sequences from this sample encode an identical CDR3 as well. This rearrangement joins TRBV7-9 to TRBJ2-7, with 7 bases matching TRBD2. This CDR3 is 13 amino acids long. J was trimmed by 3 bases and V by 5 bases; bases with no gene match: 4. Germline CDR1 reads SEHNR; CDR2 reads FQNEAQ (reference sequence). CDR3 in amino acids: CASSRREDYEQYF. The CDR3 bases are TGTGCCAGCAGCCGACGGGAGGACTACGAGCAGTACTTC.

CDR3: CASSQRVLAGKNTGELFF. CDR3 coding DNA: TGCGCCAGCAGCCAAAGAGTACTAGCGGGGAAGAACACCGGGGAGCTGTTTTTT. The rearrangement joins TRBV4-1 to TRBJ2-2, with 10 bases that match TRBD2. The CDR3 covers 18 residues. Losses at the gene ends were 2 bases for V and 1 base for J; bases not matched to a gene: 7. Per the germline V gene, CDR1 is MGHRA and CDR2 is YSYEKL.

V and J are TRBV5-1 and TRBJ2-6, with D hard to call. The CDR3 spans 17 residues. Germline V gene data show CDR1 as SGHRS and CDR2 as YFSETQ. Deletions cut 4 bases from V and 4 bases from J, with 18 bases between. The CDR3 region has the DNA TGCGCCAGCAGCCCCCTAAGACCGGCGCGGGGGGCCAACGTCCTGACTTTC. This gives the protein CASSPLRPARGANVLTF.

The chain uses TRBV20-1 and TRBJ2-7, with no clear D. Trimming removed 3 bases at V and 3 bases at J, with 6 bases between. The CDR3 loop spans 11 amino acids. Per germline, CDR1 DFQATT and CDR2 SNEGSKA (reference sequence). DNA for the CDR3: TGCAGTGCTAGGTCAGGCTACGAGCAGTACTTC. This gives the protein CSARSGYEQYF.

The chain links TRBV10-3 to TRBJ2-1; 13 bases are shared with TRBD2. V was clipped by 2 bases and J by 7 bases; unmatched bases: 8. Germline CDR1 ENHRY, CDR2 SYGVKD. The CDR3 spans 17 residues. CDR3 bases: TGTGCCATCAGTGAGACCACCGGGACTAGCGGGATTAATGAGCAGTTCTTC. It specifies CAISETTGTSGINEQFF.

This clone was recorded only once. The V gene is TRBV5-6, the J gene TRBJ2-7; 11 bases are shared with TRBD2. The CDR3 loop spans 15 amino acids. The V gene's germline CDR1 is SGHDT and CDR2 YYEEEE. With 5 bases clipped from V and 7 bases from J, the junction kept 11 bases outside the gene matches. The CDR3, as DNA: TGTGCCAGCAGTTCAACTAGCGGGAGTGTAAGAGAGCAGTACTTC. Residues: CASSSTSGSVREQYF.

CDR3 protein: CATSRDHPSGNYNEQFF. The CDR3 nucleotides are TGTGCCACCAGCAGAGATCACCCTAGCGGGAATTACAATGAGCAGTTCTTC. The chain recombines TRBV15 with TRBJ2-1; TRBD2 matches 9 bases. From germline, CDR1 is LNHNV and CDR2 YYDKDF (reference sequence). This CDR3 spans 17 amino acids. V gave up 0 bases and J gave up 4 bases; unmatched junction bases: 7. Together with reference TRBV15 and TRBJ2-1, the CDR3 gives the full variable domain: DAMVIQNPRYQVTQFGKPVTLSCSQTLNHNVMYWYQQKSSQAPKLLFHYYDKDFNNEADTPDNFQSRRPNTSFCFLDIRSPGLGDTAMYLCATSRDHPSGNYNEQFFGPGTRLTVL.

The chain recombines TRBV27 with TRBJ2-3; 7 bases are shared with TRBD2. Germline lookup yields CDR1 MNHEY and CDR2 SMNVEV (reference sequence). The V segment lost 1 base and the J segment 2 bases; nucleotides outside the gene matches: 12. The CDR3 length is 18 residues. CDR3 sequence (DNA): TGTGCCAGCAGTTTATGGGGAGGGGTGTCAATTAACACAGATACGCAGTATTTT. Amino acid sequence: CASSLWGGVSINTDTQYF.

V is TRBV11-2 and J is TRBJ2-7; 9 bases line up with TRBD1. Germline-derived CDR1 and CDR2 are SGHAT and FQNNGV. The CDR3 covers 13 residues. The J segment lost 9 bases and the V segment lost 6 bases, leaving 9 bases of the junction unmatched. The CDR3 sequence: CASSPDRGNAQYF. The CDR3 DNA reads as TGTGCCAGCAGTCCGGACAGGGGTAACGCGCAGTACTTC.

The chain joins TRBV6-5 to TRBJ2-5; 7 bases map to TRBD2. V lost 5 bases to trimming and J lost 1 base; unmatched junction nucleotides: 7. CDR1 MNHEY and CDR2 SVGAGI come from the germline V gene. CDR3 length: 15 amino acids. DNA for the CDR3: TGTGCCAGCAGTCCCCTAGGGAGGGGCCAAGAGACCCAGTACTTC. This encodes CASSPLGRGQETQYF.

V and J are TRBV28 and TRBJ1-4; no definite D call. V was pared by 7 bases and J by 7 bases, with 22 bases between. Germline V gene data show CDR1 as MDHEN and CDR2 as SYDVKM. The CDR3 sequence is 16 residues long. CDR3 in amino acids: CASTYSSGQSGEKLFF. The CDR3, as DNA: TGTGCCAGCACCTACTCTTCAGGCCAGAGTGGTGAAAAACTGTTTTTT. Supplemented by reference TRBV28 and TRBJ1-4, the full variable domain reads DVKVTQSSRYLVKRTGEKVFLECVQDMDHENMFWYRQDPGLGLRLIYFSYDVKMKEKGDIPEGYSVSREKKERFSLILESASTNQTSMYLCASTYSSGQSGEKLFFGSGTQLSVL.

This sequence joins TRBV9 and TRBJ2-3, with 7 bases matching TRBD2. From germline, CDR1 is SGDLS and CDR2 YYNGEE. The junction had 7 bases not matched to a gene; V was cut back by 4 bases and J by 2 bases. This CDR3 region has 15 residues. The CDR3 reads CASSPTAGNTDTQYF. DNA for the CDR3: TGTGCCAGCAGCCCGACAGCGGGGAACACAGATACGCAGTATTTT.

Here the CDR3 reads CASSYRSSGGTGELFF. The CDR3 coding sequence is TGTGCCAGCAGTTATCGGTCTAGCGGGGGCACCGGGGAGCTGTTTTTT. The rearrangement uses TRBV6-5 and TRBJ2-2, with TRBD2 matching 10 bases. There are 16 residues in the CDR3. V trimming: 3 bases; J trimming: 4 bases; junction bases outside the gene matches: 5. Germline values: CDR1 MNHEY, CDR2 SVGAGI.

The genes are TRBV4-3 and TRBJ2-6; 8 positions match TRBD1. The CDR3 has 18 residues. The V gene's germline CDR1 is LGHNA and CDR2 YSLEER. The ends lost 4 bases at V and 0 bases at J; junction bases unmatched: 8. CDR3 sequence (DNA): TGCGCCAGCAGCCTTTCCGGGACAGGCGACTCTGGGGCCAACGTCCTGACTTTC. Amino acids: CASSLSGTGDSGANVLTF.

The rearrangement joins TRBV28 to TRBJ1-1; no reliable D call. From germline, CDR1 is MDHEN and CDR2 SYDVKM. CDR3 length: 14 amino acids. Deletions cut 2 bases from V and 0 bases from J, with 7 bases between. The CDR3 sequence is CASSLDFLNTEAFF. In nucleotides, the CDR3 is TGTGCCAGCAGTTTAGACTTTTTGAACACTGAAGCTTTCTTT.

In regard to this clone: Other DNA sequences in this sample translate to the same CDR3. The chain has TRBV4-2 and TRBJ1-1; 7 nucleotides align to TRBD1. This CDR3 is 12 amino acids long. Germline V gene lookup returns CDR1 LGHNA and CDR2 YNFKEQ. Unmatched junction bases numbered 6, after V lost 4 bases and J lost 10 bases. CDR3 sequence reads: CASSLDRVAAFF. The DNA of the CDR3 is TGTGCCAGCAGCCTAGACAGGGTAGCAGCTTTCTTT.

The chain combines TRBV6-1 with TRBJ2-6; 9 positions match TRBD1. V lost 0 bases and J lost 8; bases outside the gene matches: 11. This CDR3 spans 18 amino acids. From germline, CDR1 is MNHNS and CDR2 SASEGT. The DNA for the CDR3 is TGTGCCAGCAGTGAAGCTATTACAGGGGGCGTTTCCCCCAACGTCCTGACTTTC. As protein: CASSEAITGGVSPNVLTF.

The genes are TRBV5-4 and TRBJ2-7, with a tentative D call TRBD1 (5 bases). Germline CDR1 reads SGHNT; CDR2 reads YYREEE (reference sequence). The CDR3 sequence is 12 residues long. The V gene lost 4 bases and the J gene lost 2 bases, with 7 bases spanning the gap. The chain's CDR3 is CASSVDTYEQYF. In DNA form, the CDR3 reads TGTGCCAGCAGCGTGGACACCTACGAGCAGTACTTC.